Presented here are 21 T cell receptor beta chains from one specimen sequenced in a study of T cell responses to AZD1222 COVID-19 vaccine. The repertoire was sequenced with immunoSEQ multiplex PCR; TCRdb's copy has only in-frame clones and lacks some. The table shows around 140,000 clones, with over 75% occurring only once. The source was peripheral blood, collected 28 days after the second dose of the MenACWY control vaccine. All receptors come from an adult who received the MenACWY meningococcal vaccine as a control.

The chain combines TRBV21-1 with TRBJ2-7; no DNA check was done on the table's D call, TRBD1. TRBV21-1 counts as a pseudogene. The CDR3 covers 16 residues. The CDR3 coding sequence is TGTGCCAGCAGCAGAGACAGGCCCCGAGGACGAGGGGAGCAGTACTTC. This codes for CASSRDRPRGRGEQYF.

This clone was seen only once. The rearrangement uses TRBV7-9 and TRBJ2-3; D possibly corresponds to TRBD2 (6 bases). From germline, CDR1 is SEHNR and CDR2 FQNEAQ (reference sequence). The CDR3 length is 15 residues. V was shortened by 7 bases and J by 1 base, with 15 bases between the two germline ends. CDR3 DNA sequence: TGTGCCAGCATGAGAGCGGGCGGTGGCACAGATACGCAGTATTTT. Its translation is CASMRAGGGTDTQYF.

In its sample, this clone was seen a few times. This chain joins TRBV27 and TRBJ1-4; 8 bases line up with TRBD1. With 10 bases clipped from V and 7 bases from J, the junction kept 11 bases outside the gene matches. CDR3 length: 14 residues. Germline values: CDR1 MNHEY, CDR2 SMNVEV (reference sequence). CDR3 loop: CATRSGGGGEKLFF. The CDR3 DNA sequence: TGTGCCACACGATCAGGGGGCGGTGGTGAAAAACTGTTTTTT.

The chain is built from TRBV7-2 and TRBJ1-1; D unclear. V lost 0 bases and J 1 base, leaving 9 bases between the germline ends. Germline V gene lookup returns CDR1 SGHTA and CDR2 FQGNSA. This CDR3 spans 15 amino acids. The CDR3 protein is CASSLATARNTEAFF. CDR3 nucleotide sequence: TGTGCCAGCAGCTTAGCCACAGCCAGGAACACTGAAGCTTTCTTT.

V gene TRBV24-1 combines with J gene TRBJ2-5; tentative D call: TRBD2 (7 bases). The CDR3 loop spans 19 amino acids. The V end lost 3 bases, the J end lost 5 bases, and 27 bases lay between the germline ends. Germline V CDR1 and CDR2: KGHDR, SFDVKD. For the CDR3, the DNA is TGTGCCACCAGTGATCCCCTCCAGGGGTTAGCGGGCCTGGGGGAGACCCAGTACTTC. Protein sequence: CATSDPLQGLAGLGETQYF.

The chain carries TRBV5-6 and TRBJ2-5; the D gene could be TRBD1 or TRBD2 (5 bases each). V lost 2 bases to trimming and J lost 1 base, with 9 bases between them. The CDR3 has 14 amino acids. Germline CDR1 SGHDT, CDR2 YYEEEE. CDR3 amino acids: CASSFRGPQETQYF. CDR3 in DNA: TGTGCCAGCAGCTTCCGGGGCCCCCAAGAGACCCAGTACTTC.

The rearrangement links TRBV6-6 to TRBJ1-2; D is undetermined. V was trimmed by 3 bases and J by 12 bases, leaving 23 bases between them. Germline values: CDR1 MNHNY, CDR2 SVGAGI (reference sequence). The CDR3 runs to 15 residues. DNA for the CDR3: TGTGCCAGCAGTTATAATGGTGACGTCTCTTTATTAGACACCTTC. This encodes CASSYNGDVSLLDTF.

This clone showed up just once. The V call is TRBV28, the J call TRBJ2-1; 7 bases are a match to TRBD2. The V gene's germline CDR1 is MDHEN and CDR2 SYDVKM. The CDR3 length is 16 residues. V was clipped by 3 bases and J by 0 bases; unmatched bases: 5. As DNA, the CDR3 is TGTGCCAGCAGTTTGGGAGGGTGGGTCTCCTACAATGAGCAGTTCTTC. Protein: CASSLGGWVSYNEQFF.

The chain couples TRBV7-9 to TRBJ1-4; TRBD1 agrees at 8 bases. This CDR3 has 14 amino acids. CDR1 is SEHNR and CDR2 is FQNEAQ in the germline V gene (reference sequence). Unmatched junction bases numbered 7, after V lost 5 bases and J lost 8 bases. CDR3 protein: CASSVGQGGEKLFF. Here the CDR3 DNA reads TGTGCCAGCAGCGTTGGACAGGGTGGAGAAAAACTGTTTTTT.

The V and J genes are TRBV5-6 and TRBJ2-3; D unclear. V was shortened by 4 bases and J by 3 bases, with 3 bases between the two germline ends. Germline assignment: CDR1 SGHDT and CDR2 YYEEEE. CDR3 length equals 11 residues. CDR3 residues: CASSRTDTQYF. The CDR3 region has the DNA TGTGCCAGCAGCCGTACAGATACGCAGTATTTT.

The chain employs TRBV10-3 and TRBJ2-6; a weak D match, TRBD2 (5 bases). The CDR3 runs 17 residues. Germline values: CDR1 ENHRY, CDR2 SYGVKD. The V and J ends lost 0 bases and 0 bases respectively, with 9 bases between them. CDR3 DNA: TGTGCCATCAGTGAGTCCGTGGGGAGCTCTGGGGCCAACGTCCTGACTTTC. Translation: CAISESVGSSGANVLTF.

The chain has TRBV5-4 and TRBJ2-7; D is uncertain. Per germline, CDR1 SGHNT and CDR2 YYREEE (reference sequence). The V gene lost 4 bases and the J gene lost 2 bases, with 7 bases spanning the gap. The CDR3 totals 12 residues. CDR3 in amino acids: CASSLPTYEQYF. Written as DNA, the CDR3 is TGTGCCAGCAGCCTACCGACCTACGAGCAGTACTTC.

This clone is a singleton in its sample. This chain connects TRBV19 to TRBJ2-1, with D uncertain. This CDR3 has 15 residues. CDR1 is LNHDA, CDR2 SQIVND, per germline (reference sequence). The V gene lost 1 base and the J gene lost 6 bases, with 13 bases spanning the gap. CDR3 nucleotides: TGTGCCAGTAGTATAGTGGGCACCCGGGCCAATGAGCAGTTCTTC. Its translation is CASSIVGTRANEQFF.

The chain combines TRBV20-1 with TRBJ1-3; D unresolved. Per germline, CDR1 DFQATT and CDR2 SNEGSKA (reference sequence). The ends were cut back, 3 bases at V and 0 bases at J, with 9 bases in the middle. The CDR3 is 14 residues long. The CDR3 protein is CSASSDYSGNTIYF. In nucleotides, the CDR3 is TGCAGTGCTAGTTCGGATTACTCTGGAAACACCATATATTTT.

The chain is built from TRBV3-1 (or the pseudogene TRBV3-2) and TRBJ1-3, with 7 bases that match TRBD1. J gave up 0 bases and V 2 bases, and 16 bases lay outside the gene matches. Germline loops: CDR1 LGHDT, CDR2 YNNKEL (reference sequence). The CDR3 has 20 residues. The CDR3 DNA reads TGTGCCAGCAGCCAAAGGGAGGGGAAGACAGGGATTTACTCTGGAAACACCATATATTTT. It codes for CASSQREGKTGIYSGNTIYF.

Turning to this clone: The germline gene is not matched at one end of the junction; a read error may be the cause. V and J are TRBV4-2 and TRBJ2-6, with D perhaps given as TRBD1 or TRBD2 (5 bases each). The CDR3 totals 16 residues. The V gene's germline CDR1 is LGHNA and CDR2 YNFKEQ. CDR3 sequence: CASSQAGNSGANILTF. The CDR3 DNA follows: TGTGCCAGCAGCCAAGCGGGGAACTCCGGGGCCAACATCCTGACTTTC.

The chain recombines TRBV5-1 with TRBJ1-1; D remains unclear. V shed 0 bases and J shed 8 bases, with 5 bases lying between them. The V gene's germline CDR1 is SGHRS and CDR2 YFSETQ. This CDR3 contains 11 residues. The CDR3 sequence is CASSLDREAFF. The DNA for the CDR3 is TGCGCCAGCAGCTTGGACCGGGAAGCTTTCTTT.

As DNA, the CDR3 is TGTGCCAGCAGCGGCGGGACAGGCGGTGATCAGCCCCAGCATTTT. This sequence encodes CASSGGTGGDQPQHF. The gene calls are TRBV7-8 and TRBJ1-5, with 8 bases lining up with TRBD1. CDR3 length: 15 residues. Unmatched junction bases numbered 8, after V lost 5 bases and J lost 5 bases. The germline V gene has CDR1 SGHVS and CDR2 FQNEAQ. Supplemented by reference TRBV7-8 and TRBJ1-5, the full variable domain reads GAGVSQSPRYKVAKRGQDVALRCDPISGHVSLFWYQQALGQGPEFLTYFQNEAQLDKSGLPSDRFFAERPEGSVSTLKIQRTQQEDSAVYLCASSGGTGGDQPQHFGDGTRLSIL.

The J gene is TRBJ1-2, the V gene TRBV19; 8 positions agree with TRBD1. CDR1 LNHDA and CDR2 SQIVND come from the germline V gene (reference sequence). This CDR3 spans 15 amino acids. The V and J ends lost 5 bases and 4 bases, in that order; junction bases with no gene match: 9. The CDR3 sequence is CASSPDDRGGYGYTF. The CDR3 bases are TGTGCCAGTAGTCCCGACGACAGGGGCGGCTATGGCTACACCTTC.

CDR3 in DNA: TGTGCCAGCTCCTTCACGCCTCGTGGCACCGGGGAGCTGTTTTTT. Protein product: CASSFTPRGTGELFF. The V gene is TRBV6-4, the J gene TRBJ2-2; no firm D call. This CDR3 has 15 residues. Per the germline V gene, CDR1 is MRHNA and CDR2 is SNTAGT. Between the trimmed V and J ends, which lost 8 bases and 4 bases, there was a span of 17 bases.

This chain uses TRBV19 with TRBJ2-3; TRBD2 might be the D (6 bases). CDR1 and CDR2 (germline): LNHDA, SQIVND (reference sequence). The V end was cut by 8 bases, the J end by 1 base, with 16 bases between. This CDR3 has 15 amino acids. CDR3 coding DNA: TGTGCCAGTGGCCCGACTAGTCTCGGCACAGATACGCAGTATTTT. Translated, it gives CASGPTSLGTDTQYF.